The TCR beta chain described here comes from a study of blood T cell repertoires in COVID-19. The table came from immunoSEQ multiplex PCR; TCRdb's copy has only in-frame clones and leaves some out. This sample has 140,000 to 150,000 clones, with 80% to 90% found just once. CDR3 size: 13 residues. The junction had 6 bases not matched to a gene; V was cut back by 11 bases and J by 2 bases. Germline V lookup: CDR1 MNHNY, CDR2 SVGAGI (reference sequence). The chain is built from TRBV6-6 and TRBJ2-3, with TRBD2 matching 8 bases. The receptor comes from a woman in her forties or fifties with acute or convalescent COVID-19. Sequences were obtained from peripheral blood. This CDR3 is CAVLAVNTDTQYF. Written as DNA, the CDR3 is TGTGCCGTACTAGCGGTCAACACAGATACGCAGTATTTT.